These T cell receptor beta chains were read from a single sample in a study of T cell changes during pregnancy in multiple sclerosis. Sequencing was performed with immunoSEQ multiplex PCR; in TCRdb, only in-frame clones are kept and a portion is missing. This table holds tens of thousands of clones, about 93% found once. Specimen: CD4+ T cells from peripheral blood mononuclear cells, collected in the second trimester of pregnancy. The source of these receptors is a female donor in good health, enrolled as a control in a pregnancy study. Each CDR3 is given with its conserved first and last residue. The D gene is left open where the match is weak. Size tells how often a clone was seen (once, few, many) or the class of an expanded clone, and some rows leave it out.

clone size	J gene	D gene	V gene	CDR3 DNA	CDR3 protein
NA	TRBJ2-2	TRBD2	TRBV4-1	TGCGCCAGCAGCGCCCGACTAGCGGGGGGGACCGGGGAGCTGTTTTTT	CASSARLAGGTGELFF
NA	TRBJ2-3	TRBD2	TRBV28	TGTGCCAGCAGTCGCCCGGGACTAGCAGGGGATACGCAGTATTTT	CASSRPGLAGDTQYF
NA	TRBJ2-1	NA	TRBV7-6	TGTGCCAGCAGCGTGGGACTGACGGCCGATGAGCAGTTCTTC	CASSVGLTADEQFF
NA	TRBJ2-2	NA	TRBV18	TGTGCCAGCTCGCACCCGGGGGTCCCCGGGGAGCTGTTTTTT	CASSHPGVPGELFF
NA	TRBJ2-7	TRBD1	TRBV11-1	TGTGCCAGCAGCTCGACAGGGGGGCACGAGCAGTACTTC	CASSSTGGHEQYF
NA	TRBJ2-7	TRBD2	TRBV6-1	TGTGCCAGCACCTTACCAGGACTAGCGGGGAACGAGCAGTACTTC	CASTLPGLAGNEQYF
NA	TRBJ2-5	NA	TRBV4-1	TGCGCCAGCAGCCAAGAAGGAGTTCGCGGAGAGACCCAGTACTTC	CASSQEGVRGETQYF
NA	TRBJ1-4	TRBD1	TRBV6-1	TGTGCCAGCAGAGGCTCCGGACAGGGGGCTTTAAAACTGTTTTTT	CASRGSGQGALKLFF
NA	TRBJ2-3	NA	TRBV19	TGTGCCAGTAGCAAGGACAGACGGGATACGCAGTATTTT	CASSKDRRDTQYF
once	TRBJ2-3	NA	TRBV11-3	TGTGCCAGCAGCAAAGACACCGTACTAGATACGCAGTATTTT	CASSKDTVLDTQYF
NA	TRBJ1-2	NA	TRBV6-4	TGTGCCAGCAAGGGGCACCCGTATGAGCCTGTTCAATCGTATGGCTACACCTTC	CASKGHPYEPVQSYGYTF
NA	TRBJ2-1	TRBD1	TRBV28	TGTGCCAGCAGCGACCCGGGACAGGGTTCGAATGAGCAGTTCTTC	CASSDPGQGSNEQFF
NA	TRBJ1-6	NA	TRBV28	TGTGCCATCCTCGGGGTAGATTCACCCCTCCACTTT	CAILGVDSPLHF
NA	TRBJ2-3	NA	TRBV5-1	TGCGCCAGCAGCTCGCAGGGTACGACAGATACGCAGTATTTT	CASSSQGTTDTQYF
once	TRBJ1-6	TRBD1	TRBV6-1	TGTGCCAGCAGTGAAGGTGACAGGGTTTCACCCCTCCACTTT	CASSEGDRVSPLHF
NA	TRBJ1-2	NA	TRBV5-4	TGTGCCAGCAGCTTGGTGGCAGGGCGGGGGTATGGCTACACCTTC	CASSLVAGRGYGYTF